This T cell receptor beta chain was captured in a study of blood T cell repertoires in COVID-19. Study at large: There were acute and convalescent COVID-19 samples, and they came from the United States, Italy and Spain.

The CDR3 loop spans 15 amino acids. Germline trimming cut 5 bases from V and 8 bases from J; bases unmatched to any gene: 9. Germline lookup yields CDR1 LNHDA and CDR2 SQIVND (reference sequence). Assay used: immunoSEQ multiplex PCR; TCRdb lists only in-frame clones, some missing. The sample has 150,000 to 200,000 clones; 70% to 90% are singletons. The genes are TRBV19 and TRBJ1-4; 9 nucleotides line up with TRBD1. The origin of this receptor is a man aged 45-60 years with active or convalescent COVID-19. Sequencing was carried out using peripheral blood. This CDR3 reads CASSPPGQGTEKLFF. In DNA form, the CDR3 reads TGTGCCAGTAGTCCTCCGGGACAGGGTACGGAAAAACTGTTTTTT. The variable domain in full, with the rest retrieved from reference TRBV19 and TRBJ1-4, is DGGITQSPKYLFRKEGQNVTLSCEQNLNHDAMYWYRQDPGQGLRLIYYSQIVNDFQKGDIAEGYSVSREKKESFPLTVTSAQKNPTAFYLCASSPPGQGTEKLFFGSGTQLSVL.